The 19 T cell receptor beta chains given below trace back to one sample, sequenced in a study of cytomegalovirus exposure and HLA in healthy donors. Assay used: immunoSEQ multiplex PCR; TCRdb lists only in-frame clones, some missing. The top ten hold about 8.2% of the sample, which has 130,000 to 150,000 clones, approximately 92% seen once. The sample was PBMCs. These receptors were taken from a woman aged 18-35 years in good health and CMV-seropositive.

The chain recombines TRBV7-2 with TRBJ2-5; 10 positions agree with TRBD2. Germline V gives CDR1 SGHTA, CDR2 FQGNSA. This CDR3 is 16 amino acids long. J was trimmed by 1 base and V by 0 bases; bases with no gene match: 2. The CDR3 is CASSLAVAGGQETQYF. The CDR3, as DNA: TGTGCCAGCAGCTTAGCGGTAGCGGGGGGCCAAGAGACCCAGTACTTC.

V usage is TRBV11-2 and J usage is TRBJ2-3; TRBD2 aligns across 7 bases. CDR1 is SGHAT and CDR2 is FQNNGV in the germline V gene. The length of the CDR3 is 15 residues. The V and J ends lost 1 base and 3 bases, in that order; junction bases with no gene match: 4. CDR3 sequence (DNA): TGTGCCAGCAGCTTAGGGCGGGGGATGACAGATACGCAGTATTTT. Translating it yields CASSLGRGMTDTQYF.

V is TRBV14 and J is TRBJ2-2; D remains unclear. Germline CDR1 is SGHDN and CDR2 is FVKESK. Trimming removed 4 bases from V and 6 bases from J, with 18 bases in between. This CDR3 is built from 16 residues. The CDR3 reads CASSRPGYKWAGELFF. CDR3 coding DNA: TGTGCCAGCAGCCGACCCGGGTATAAATGGGCCGGGGAGCTGTTTTTT.

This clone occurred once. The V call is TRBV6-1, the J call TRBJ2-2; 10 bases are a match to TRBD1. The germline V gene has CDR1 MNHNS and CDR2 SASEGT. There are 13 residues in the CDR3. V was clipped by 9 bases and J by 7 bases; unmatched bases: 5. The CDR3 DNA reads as TGTGCCAGTCGACAGGGGGCGGGCGGGGAGCTGTTTTTT. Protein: CASRQGAGGELFF.

This CDR3 reads CASGASTRPSDTQYF. DNA for the CDR3: TGTGCCAGCGGTGCATCAACTAGACCTTCAGATACGCAGTATTTT. The chain couples TRBV6-1 to TRBJ2-3, with D perhaps matching TRBD2 (5 bases). The V end was cut by 8 bases, the J end by 4 bases, with 19 bases between. Germline CDR1 is MNHNS and CDR2 is SASEGT. The CDR3 sequence is 15 residues long.

The CDR3 sequence is CASRTGQNYGYTF. In DNA form, the CDR3 reads TGTGCCAGCAGGACGGGACAGAACTATGGCTACACCTTC. The chain joins TRBV6-5 to TRBJ1-2, with TRBD1 matching over 7 bases. The length of the CDR3 is 13 residues. The V gene end was trimmed by 6 bases and the J gene end by 2 bases; junction bases not matched to a gene: 3. CDR1 is MNHEY, CDR2 SVGAGI, per germline.

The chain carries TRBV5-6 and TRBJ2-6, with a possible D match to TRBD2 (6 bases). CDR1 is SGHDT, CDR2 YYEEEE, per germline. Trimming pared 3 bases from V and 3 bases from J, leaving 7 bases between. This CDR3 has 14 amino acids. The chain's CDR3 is CASSWGDGANVLTF. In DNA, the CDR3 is TGTGCCAGCAGCTGGGGGGATGGGGCCAACGTCCTGACTTTC.

CDR3 in amino acids: CASSLSSYEQYF. The CDR3 bases are TGTGCCAGCAGCTTGAGTAGCTACGAGCAGTACTTC. The V and J genes are TRBV5-6 and TRBJ2-7; D is unresolved. Germline CDR1 SGHDT, CDR2 YYEEEE. The CDR3 runs to 12 residues. Trimming stripped 1 base from V and 3 bases from J, with 5 bases between.

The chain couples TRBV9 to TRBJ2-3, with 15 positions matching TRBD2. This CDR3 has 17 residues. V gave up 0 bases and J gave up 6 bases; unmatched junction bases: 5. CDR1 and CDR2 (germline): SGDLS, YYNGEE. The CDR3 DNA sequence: TGTGCCAGCAGCGTAGGGACTAGCGGGGGGGTAGGGGATACGCAGTATTTT. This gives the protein CASSVGTSGGVGDTQYF.

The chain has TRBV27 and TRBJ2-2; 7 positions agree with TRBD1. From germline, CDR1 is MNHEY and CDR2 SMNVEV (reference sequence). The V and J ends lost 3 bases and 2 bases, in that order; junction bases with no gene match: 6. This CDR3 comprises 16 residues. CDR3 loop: CASSFGTDKNTGELFF. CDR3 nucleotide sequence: TGTGCCAGCAGTTTTGGGACAGACAAAAACACCGGGGAGCTGTTTTTT.

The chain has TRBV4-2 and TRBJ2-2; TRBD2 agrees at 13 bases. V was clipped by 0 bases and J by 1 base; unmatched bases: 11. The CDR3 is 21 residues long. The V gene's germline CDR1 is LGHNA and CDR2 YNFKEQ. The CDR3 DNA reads TGTGCCAGCAGCCAAGACGGGACTAGCGGGACCGATAAAAAGAACACCGGGGAGCTGTTTTTT. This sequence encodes CASSQDGTSGTDKKNTGELFF.

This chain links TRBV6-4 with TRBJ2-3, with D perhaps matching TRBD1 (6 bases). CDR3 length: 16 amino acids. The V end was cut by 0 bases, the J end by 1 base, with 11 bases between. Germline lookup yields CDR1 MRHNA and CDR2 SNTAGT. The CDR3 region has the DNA TGTGCCAGCAGTGACTCTCGAGGGGGAGGCACAGATACGCAGTATTTT. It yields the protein CASSDSRGGGTDTQYF.

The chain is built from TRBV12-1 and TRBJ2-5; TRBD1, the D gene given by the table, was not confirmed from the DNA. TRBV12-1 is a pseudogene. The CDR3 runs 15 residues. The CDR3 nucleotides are TGTGCCAGCAGGTCAATCCAGGGGGTTCAAGAGACCCAGTACTTC. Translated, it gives CASRSIQGVQETQYF.

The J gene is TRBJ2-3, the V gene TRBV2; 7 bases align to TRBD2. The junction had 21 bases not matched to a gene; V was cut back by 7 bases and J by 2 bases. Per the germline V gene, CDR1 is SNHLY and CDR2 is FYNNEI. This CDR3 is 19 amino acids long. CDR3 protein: CASTKLLPAGTTNTDTQYF. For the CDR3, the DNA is TGTGCCAGCACCAAGTTACTTCCCGCCGGGACTACGAACACAGATACGCAGTATTTT.

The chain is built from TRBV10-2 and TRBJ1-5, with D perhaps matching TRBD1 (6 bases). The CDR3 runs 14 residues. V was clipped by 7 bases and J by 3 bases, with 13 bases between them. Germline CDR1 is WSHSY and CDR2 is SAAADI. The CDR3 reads CASNSQGNNQPQHF. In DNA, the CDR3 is TGCGCCAGCAATAGCCAGGGGAACAATCAGCCCCAGCATTTT.

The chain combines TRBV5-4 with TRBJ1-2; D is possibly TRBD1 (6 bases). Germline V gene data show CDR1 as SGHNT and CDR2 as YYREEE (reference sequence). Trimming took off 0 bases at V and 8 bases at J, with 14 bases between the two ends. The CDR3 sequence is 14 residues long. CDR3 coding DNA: TGTGCCAGCAGCTTGGTGGGGGCGAAGGAGGGCTACACCTTC. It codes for CASSLVGAKEGYTF.

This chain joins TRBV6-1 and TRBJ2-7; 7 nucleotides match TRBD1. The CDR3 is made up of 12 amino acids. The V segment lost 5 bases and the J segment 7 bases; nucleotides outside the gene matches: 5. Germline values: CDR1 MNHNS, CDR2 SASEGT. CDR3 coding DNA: TGTGCCAGCAGTCGACAGGGTCAAGAGCAGTACTTC. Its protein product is CASSRQGQEQYF.

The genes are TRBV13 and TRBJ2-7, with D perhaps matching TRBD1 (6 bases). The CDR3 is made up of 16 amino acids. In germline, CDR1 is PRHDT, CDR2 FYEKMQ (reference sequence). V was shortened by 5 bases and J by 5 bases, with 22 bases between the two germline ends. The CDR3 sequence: CASSDSTGYSGNEQYF. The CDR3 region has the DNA TGTGCCAGCAGCGATAGCACAGGGTATTCGGGGAACGAGCAGTACTTC.

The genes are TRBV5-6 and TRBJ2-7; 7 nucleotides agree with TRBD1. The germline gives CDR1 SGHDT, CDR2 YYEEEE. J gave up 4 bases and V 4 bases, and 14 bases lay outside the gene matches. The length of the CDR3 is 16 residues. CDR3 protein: CASSPPDRDRLYEQYF. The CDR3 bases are TGTGCCAGCAGCCCGCCCGACCGGGACAGACTGTACGAGCAGTACTTC.